The rows below give T cell receptor beta chains drawn from one sample of a study of cytomegalovirus exposure and HLA in healthy donors. The assay was immunoSEQ multiplex PCR, and TCRdb's table has in-frame clones only and misses some. The sample lists approximately 200,000 clones, about 80% seen once, with more than 1.5% in the top ten. The source material was PBMCs. The receptors originated from a man between 18 and 29 years old in good health and CMV-seronegative. The CDR3 runs from the conserved cysteine through the conserved F or W. The order of the fields is D gene, clone size, V gene, J gene, CDR3 DNA, CDR3 protein. The D gene is left open where the match is weak. Clone size appears in some rows only: once, few, many, or a class for an expanded clone.

TRBD2	NA	TRBV6-6	TRBJ2-1	TGTGCCAGCGTAAGTAGCGGGTCCTACAATGAGCAGTTCTTC	CASVSSGSYNEQFF
NA	NA	TRBV7-2	TRBJ2-5	TGTGCCAGCAGCTTAACCCCGGGTGGGGAGACCCAGTACTTC	CASSLTPGGETQYF
NA	NA	TRBV11-2	TRBJ2-7	TGTGCCAGCAGCGTTAAGAGCTACGAGCAGTACTTC	CASSVKSYEQYF
NA	few	TRBV27	TRBJ1-1	TGTGCCAGCAGTTTACAGGGGAACACTGAAGCTTTCTTT	CASSLQGNTEAFF
TRBD2	NA	TRBV28	TRBJ2-7	TGTGCCAGCAGTTTGGCTGGCAGCGGGGGAGAGCAGTACTTC	CASSLAGSGGEQYF
TRBD1	NA	TRBV14	TRBJ2-6	TGTGCCAGCAGCCAAACTACAGGGGCCTCTGGGGCCAACGTCCTGACTTTC	CASSQTTGASGANVLTF
NA	NA	TRBV5-5	TRBJ1-1	TGTGCCAGCAGCTTGGACTACTTTTCCTTAGAAGCTTTCTTT	CASSLDYFSLEAFF
TRBD1	NA	TRBV7-9	TRBJ1-5	TGTGCCAGCAGCCTGGGACAGGGGAGGAATCAGCCCCAGCATTTT	CASSLGQGRNQPQHF
NA	NA	TRBV11-3	TRBJ2-7	TGTGCCAGCAGCTCTAGGGGTCTCTACGAGCAGTACTTC	CASSSRGLYEQYF
NA	NA	TRBV28	TRBJ2-5	TGTGCCAGCAGTTTAAGAGTCGGTCGCCAAGAGACCCAGTACTTC	CASSLRVGRQETQYF
NA	NA	TRBV18	TRBJ1-5	TGTGCCAGCTCTCAACAGGGAAGGCATCAGCCCCAGCATTTT	CASSQQGRHQPQHF
NA	NA	TRBV2	TRBJ2-7	TGTGCCAGCAGTGAAGGACTTATCCCCTACGAGCAGTACTTC	CASSEGLIPYEQYF
NA	NA	TRBV18	TRBJ1-5	TGTGCCAGCTCACCGGACATTAGCAATCAGCCCCAGCATTTT	CASSPDISNQPQHF
NA	NA	TRBV30	TRBJ1-3	TGTGCCTGGAGTGTGGGAGGGCCGGGGGCCTCTGGAAACACCATATATTTT	CAWSVGGPGASGNTIYF
NA	NA	TRBV30	TRBJ1-1	TGTGCCTGGGAAGGCCAGGAGAACACTGAAGCTTTCTTT	CAWEGQENTEAFF
NA	NA	TRBV19	TRBJ2-1	TGTGCCAGTAGTTATCCACAGGGAAGCTCCTACAATGAGCAGTTCTTC	CASSYPQGSSYNEQFF
TRBD2	few	TRBV5-1	TRBJ2-2	TGCGCCAGCAGCTTGGTCTCCCCAGCGGGAGGCAACACCGGGGAGCTGTTTTTT	CASSLVSPAGGNTGELFF
NA	NA	TRBV5-1	TRBJ2-7	TGCGCCAGCAGCCACTACATGGGGGCAGTCGAATCCTACGAGCAGTACTTC	CASSHYMGAVESYEQYF
NA	NA	TRBV6-6	TRBJ1-1	TGTGCCAGCAGTTACCGGGGGGAAACTGAAGCTTTCTTT	CASSYRGETEAFF
TRBD2	NA	TRBV5-1	TRBJ2-1	TGCGCCAGCAGCTCTCTAGCGGGGGCCAACTACAATGAGCAGTTCTTC	CASSSLAGANYNEQFF
TRBD1	NA	TRBV30	TRBJ1-4	TGTGCCTGGTACACCGGGACAGGGATGAAAAAACTGTTTTTT	CAWYTGTGMKKLFF
TRBD1	NA	TRBV5-1	TRBJ1-4	TGCGCCAGCAGCTTGGAAGGGGGCCAGTTCTCCGAAAAACTGTTTTTT	CASSLEGGQFSEKLFF
NA	NA	TRBV10-3	TRBJ1-2	TGTGCCATCACTGGGGGCAAGGGCTATGGCTACACCTTC	CAITGGKGYGYTF